These 31 T cell receptor beta chains were all obtained from the same sample, sequenced in a study of shared clonotypes between healthy human individuals. Produced via immunoSEQ multiplex PCR; TCRdb's table is partial and in-frame only. The repertoire holds 2 million to 3 million clones, over 85% seen once, with about 0.34% in the top ten. Material for sequencing was naive CD4+ T cells from PBMCs. Indicated subset: CD45RA+ positively selected. The origin of the receptors is a man aged 18 to 30 in good health. Some clones in this sample may be carry-over from other donors' samples.

The J gene is TRBJ1-4, the V gene TRBV11-2; 7 positions match TRBD1. In germline, CDR1 is SGHAT, CDR2 FQNNGV. This CDR3 is built from 13 residues. Trimming cost V 5 bases and J 5 bases; bases outside gene matches: 2. The CDR3 DNA reads TGTGCCAGCAGCCCGGGACAGAATGAAAAACTGTTTTTT. Translating gives CASSPGQNEKLFF.

On this clone: The sample carries other DNA sequences with the same CDR3. This chain uses TRBV11-2 with TRBJ1-6; D gene unclear. The germline V gene encodes CDR1 SGHAT and CDR2 FQNNGV. Trimming left V 4 bases short and J 7 bases short, with 2 bases between. The CDR3 covers 11 residues. CDR3 loop: CASSSNSPLHF. The CDR3 DNA reads as TGTGCCAGCAGCTCCAATTCACCCCTCCACTTT.

This sequence joins TRBV5-8 and TRBJ2-7; 11 nucleotides align to TRBD1. Looked up from germline, CDR1 is SGHTS and CDR2 is YDEGEE. The junction had 7 bases not matched to a gene; V was cut back by 2 bases and J by 3 bases. The CDR3 spans 16 residues. The CDR3, as DNA: TGTGCCAGCAGCTTTGGGACAGGGGGGAAAGGCTACGAGCAGTACTTC. This sequence encodes CASSFGTGGKGYEQYF.

The chain is built from TRBV5-1 and TRBJ1-4, with a possible D match to TRBD1 (5 bases). V lost 3 bases and J 0 bases, leaving 9 bases between the germline ends. CDR3 size: 15 residues. CDR1 and CDR2 (germline): SGHRS, YFSETQ. In nucleotides, the CDR3 is TGCGCCAGCAGCTCAATGACAGCAACTAATGAAAAACTGTTTTTT. Translated: CASSSMTATNEKLFF.

This rearrangement joins TRBV19 to TRBJ2-7; tentative D call: TRBD2 (6 bases). CDR3 length equals 15 residues. The germline CDR1 and CDR2 sequences are LNHDA and SQIVND (reference sequence). Between the trimmed V and J ends, which lost 4 bases and 3 bases, there was a span of 16 bases. CDR3 DNA: TGTGCCAGTAGTACTCTTCATAGCGGTAACTACGAGCAGTACTTC. Protein product: CASSTLHSGNYEQYF.

This chain links TRBV11-1 with TRBJ2-7; TRBD1 matches at 10 bases. The V and J ends lost 4 bases and 7 bases, in that order; junction bases with no gene match: 4. Germline V CDR1 and CDR2: SGHAT, FQDESV (reference sequence). The CDR3 has 13 residues. The CDR3, as DNA: TGTGCCAGCAGCTCCCGGGACAGGGGTGAGCAGTACTTC. Its protein is CASSSRDRGEQYF.

This clone has a single count. V gene TRBV5-1 combines with J gene TRBJ2-5, with 9 bases matching TRBD1. The length of the CDR3 is 14 residues. The J segment lost 5 bases and the V segment lost 7 bases, leaving 9 bases of the junction unmatched. Germline CDR1 is SGHRS and CDR2 is YFSETQ. The CDR3 DNA follows: TGCGCCAGCTCCGGGACAGGGTTGGGCGAGACCCAGTACTTC. Its translation is CASSGTGLGETQYF.

The chain joins TRBV10-1 to TRBJ2-1; TRBD2 matches at 8 bases. The germline V gene encodes CDR1 WNHNN and CDR2 SYGVQD (reference sequence). V gave up 6 bases and J gave up 4 bases; unmatched junction bases: 8. CDR3 length: 15 residues. The CDR3 protein is CASSAGLAGYNEQFF. CDR3 nucleotide sequence: TGCGCCAGCAGCGCAGGACTAGCTGGGTACAATGAGCAGTTCTTC.

The V call is TRBV2, the J call TRBJ2-3; no reliable D call. The CDR3 extends over 11 amino acids. Trimming removed 6 bases from V and 4 bases from J, with 5 bases in between. The germline CDR1 and CDR2 sequences are SNHLY and FYNNEI. The CDR3 sequence is CASRVSDTQYF. DNA for the CDR3: TGTGCCAGCAGGGTTTCAGATACGCAGTATTTT.

This chain joins TRBV30 and TRBJ2-3, with 7 positions matching TRBD2. The J segment lost 4 bases and the V segment lost 1 base, leaving 8 bases of the junction unmatched. Germline lookup yields CDR1 GTSNPN and CDR2 SVGIG (reference sequence). This CDR3 has 15 residues. CDR3: CAWSAASGGADTQYF. The CDR3, as DNA: TGTGCCTGGAGTGCCGCTAGCGGCGGGGCAGATACGCAGTATTTT. Drawing the rest from reference TRBV30 and TRBJ2-3, the complete variable domain is SQTIHQWPATLVQPVGSPLSLECTVEGTSNPNLYWYRQAAGRGLQLLFYSVGIGQISSEVPQNLSASRPQDRQFILSSKKLLLSDSGFYLCAWSAASGGADTQYFGPGTRLTVL.

The rearrangement joins TRBV4-2 to TRBJ2-5, with D possibly matching TRBD2 (6 bases). The CDR3 runs to 18 residues. Germline values: CDR1 LGHNA, CDR2 YNFKEQ. Between the trimmed V and J ends, which lost 3 bases and 5 bases, there was a span of 25 bases. The CDR3 region is CASSHPRRGSGPPETQYF. The CDR3 DNA is TGTGCCAGCAGCCATCCACGCCGGGGGTCTGGGCCACCCGAGACCCAGTACTTC.

This clone has a single count. CDR3 coding DNA: TGCGCCAGCAGCTTGGGTTACTCCTATAATTCACCCCTCCACTTT. Translation gives CASSLGYSYNSPLHF. The rearrangement links TRBV5-1 to TRBJ1-6; D unresolved. Between the trimmed V and J ends, which lost 0 bases and 0 bases, there was a span of 4 bases. Germline values: CDR1 SGHRS, CDR2 YFSETQ. The CDR3 contains 15 residues.

This chain connects TRBV2 to TRBJ1-4; D may be TRBD1 (5 bases). CDR3 length: 14 amino acids. Germline CDR1 SNHLY, CDR2 FYNNEI. V lost 3 bases to trimming and J lost 7 bases, with 12 bases between them. As DNA, the CDR3 is TGTGCCAGCAGTGACAGGGCTAGTTCTGAAAAACTGTTTTTT. This sequence encodes CASSDRASSEKLFF.

The chain combines TRBV6-1 with TRBJ2-7; D could derive from TRBD1 or TRBD2 (5 bases each). Germline lookup yields CDR1 MNHNS and CDR2 SASEGT. The ends were cut back, 0 bases at V and 1 base at J, with 10 bases in the middle. This CDR3 spans 15 amino acids. The CDR3 loop is CASSEAGRRSYEQYF. The CDR3 region has the DNA TGTGCCAGCAGTGAAGCGGGACGGCGATCCTACGAGCAGTACTTC.

J is TRBJ2-2 and V is TRBV5-1; either TRBD1 or TRBD2 may fit D (5 bases each). CDR3 size: 19 residues. The V gene lost 4 bases and the J gene lost 0 bases, with 22 bases spanning the gap. The germline gives CDR1 SGHRS, CDR2 YFSETQ. CDR3 loop: CASSVTGTGISANTGELFF. The CDR3 DNA follows: TGCGCCAGCAGCGTGACCGGGACGGGAATCTCTGCGAACACCGGGGAGCTGTTTTTT.

The V gene is TRBV28, the J gene TRBJ1-1, with a weak D call TRBD1 (6 bases). The CDR3 extends over 16 amino acids. V lost 5 bases and J 0 bases, leaving 16 bases between the germline ends. The germline gives CDR1 MDHEN, CDR2 SYDVKM. CDR3 bases: TGTGCCAGCAGTCGGGGACACCAGCCTATGAACACTGAAGCTTTCTTT. It specifies CASSRGHQPMNTEAFF.

This clone appeared a single time. The J gene is TRBJ2-2, the V gene TRBV4-2; D may correspond to TRBD1 or TRBD2 (5 bases each). This CDR3 region has 15 residues. Germline CDR1 and CDR2: LGHNA and YNFKEQ. V was shortened by 3 bases and J by 4 bases, with 12 bases between the two germline ends. CDR3 nucleotides: TGTGCCAGCAGCCAGGGTGGGACCGGCACCGGGGAGCTGTTTTTT. It yields the protein CASSQGGTGTGELFF.

The chain links TRBV19 to TRBJ2-7, with TRBD1 matching over 8 bases. With 7 bases clipped from V and 3 bases from J, the junction kept 14 bases outside the gene matches. The CDR3 is made up of 16 amino acids. CDR1 is LNHDA, CDR2 SQIVND, per germline (reference sequence). Here the CDR3 reads CASNDPRTGSSYEQYF. The CDR3, as DNA: TGTGCCAGTAACGACCCCCGGACAGGGTCTAGCTACGAGCAGTACTTC.

There are a few counts of this clone. The gene calls are TRBV19 and TRBJ2-1; 10 bases line up with TRBD2. The CDR3 loop spans 14 amino acids. V gave up 2 bases and J gave up 7 bases; unmatched junction bases: 2. CDR1 is LNHDA and CDR2 is SQIVND in the germline V gene (reference sequence). As DNA, the CDR3 is TGTGCCAGTAGTATAAGCGGGAGGGGAAATGAGCAGTTCTTC. Translating it yields CASSISGRGNEQFF. Full variable domain (rest looked up from reference TRBV19 and TRBJ2-1): DGGITQSPKYLFRKEGQNVTLSCEQNLNHDAMYWYRQDPGQGLRLIYYSQIVNDFQKGDIAEGYSVSREKKESFPLTVTSAQKNPTAFYLCASSISGRGNEQFFGPGTRLTVL.

The rearrangement uses TRBV18 and TRBJ2-3; the D is unclear. The CDR3 runs to 15 residues. Germline values: CDR1 KGHSH, CDR2 LQKENI. The V gene lost 3 bases and the J gene lost 0 bases, with 10 bases spanning the gap. The CDR3 loop reads CASSPVATSTDTQYF. DNA for the CDR3: TGTGCCAGCTCACCGGTGGCTACTAGCACAGATACGCAGTATTTT.

This clone was recorded only once. The CDR3 bases are TGTGCCAGCAGTTTAGAGGCGGCGCTGGGTAATGAAAAACTGTTTTTT. Translated: CASSLEAALGNEKLFF. The chain uses TRBV28 and TRBJ1-4; unclear D gene. Trimming removed 2 bases at V and 4 bases at J, with 14 bases between. The CDR3 is 16 residues long. Germline CDR1 MDHEN, CDR2 SYDVKM. Combining the CDR3 with reference TRBV28 and TRBJ1-4 gives the whole variable domain DVKVTQSSRYLVKRTGEKVFLECVQDMDHENMFWYRQDPGLGLRLIYFSYDVKMKEKGDIPEGYSVSREKKERFSLILESASTNQTSMYLCASSLEAALGNEKLFFGSGTQLSVL.

The chain has TRBV6-5 and TRBJ1-2, with no clear D. V lost 3 bases, J lost 7 bases, and 12 bases lay in between. Germline-derived CDR1 and CDR2 are MNHEY and SVGAGI. The CDR3 contains 13 residues. CDR3 sequence: CASSYFSQGGYTF. The CDR3 DNA is TGTGCCAGCAGTTATTTTTCCCAAGGTGGCTACACCTTC.

This chain connects TRBV29-1 to TRBJ2-7; no firm D call. Germline CDR1 SQVTM, CDR2 ANQGSEA. The CDR3 runs to 13 residues. With 4 bases removed from V and 6 bases from J, the gap between germline ends came to 16 bases. The CDR3 DNA is TGCAGCGTTGTCGTCCCTCGGGCAAGCGAGCAGTACTTC. Its protein is CSVVVPRASEQYF.

This chain uses TRBV10-3 with TRBJ1-1, with D perhaps TRBD1 (6 bases). The ends were cut back, 10 bases at V and 1 base at J, with 16 bases in the middle. CDR1 ENHRY and CDR2 SYGVKD come from the germline V gene. This CDR3 region has 14 residues. For the CDR3, the DNA is TGTGCCACCCTACAGGGCACTTCGAACACTGAAGCTTTCTTT. Encoded protein: CATLQGTSNTEAFF.

Comments on this clone: This same CDR3 is encoded by further DNA sequences in the sample. The chain is built from TRBV19 and TRBJ1-3; D not certain. This CDR3 has 14 amino acids. V was trimmed by 3 bases and J by 0 bases, leaving 6 bases between them. Looked up from germline, CDR1 is LNHDA and CDR2 is SQIVND (reference sequence). CDR3 sequence: CASSITVSGNTIYF. The CDR3, as DNA: TGTGCCAGTAGTATCACTGTCTCTGGAAACACCATATATTTT.

V is TRBV7-3 and J is TRBJ1-1; the D gene is possibly TRBD1 (5 bases). Germline-derived CDR1 and CDR2 are SGHTA and FQGTGA. The CDR3 runs to 14 residues. Deletions cut 5 bases from V and 3 bases from J, with 13 bases between. The CDR3 region is CASSPGRGHTEAFF. CDR3 bases: TGTGCCAGCAGCCCGGGGCGGGGACACACTGAAGCTTTCTTT.

The chain recombines TRBV7-7 with TRBJ2-5; D tentatively fits TRBD1 or TRBD2 (5 bases each). The CDR3 sequence is 16 residues long. Germline V gene data show CDR1 as SSHAT and CDR2 as FNYEAQ (reference sequence). V was shortened by 2 bases and J by 5 bases, with 18 bases between the two germline ends. CDR3 DNA: TGTGCCAGCAGCTTATGGGGACGGACCTCCCGGGAGACCCAGTACTTC. Encoded protein: CASSLWGRTSRETQYF.

The genes are TRBV28 and TRBJ1-5; perhaps TRBD1 as D (6 bases). Per the germline V gene, CDR1 is MDHEN and CDR2 is SYDVKM. The CDR3 consists of 14 residues. V dropped 7 bases and J dropped 6 bases, with 16 bases sitting between them. CDR3 amino acids: CASTEQGFPQPQHF. For the CDR3, the DNA is TGTGCCAGCACCGAACAGGGATTCCCTCAGCCCCAGCATTTT.

Concerning this clone itself: Other DNA sequences in this sample translate to the same CDR3. CDR3 amino acids: CAWSVSSGNTIYF. The DNA of the CDR3 is TGTGCCTGGAGTGTAAGTTCTGGAAACACCATATATTTT. The chain combines TRBV30 with TRBJ1-3; D gene uncertain. The CDR3 has 13 residues. The V end was cut by 0 bases, the J end by 1 base, with 4 bases between. From germline, CDR1 is GTSNPN and CDR2 SVGIG (reference sequence).

For the CDR3, the DNA is TGTGCCAGCAGCTTAGAGGTAACAGGGGCCGGCTACACCTTC. This encodes CASSLEVTGAGYTF. The gene calls are TRBV11-2 and TRBJ1-2; 7 nucleotides line up with TRBD1. Germline V gives CDR1 SGHAT, CDR2 FQNNGV. The CDR3 has 14 amino acids. The V segment lost 0 bases and the J segment 8 bases; nucleotides outside the gene matches: 6.

This chain uses TRBV5-6 with TRBJ2-7; TRBD1 is a possible D gene (6 bases). V lost 4 bases, J lost 4 bases, and 15 bases lay in between. CDR1 SGHDT and CDR2 YYEEEE come from the germline V gene. CDR3 size: 14 residues. This CDR3 is CASSPGGRGYEQYF. The DNA for the CDR3 is TGTGCCAGCAGCCCTGGCGGCAGGGGATACGAGCAGTACTTC.